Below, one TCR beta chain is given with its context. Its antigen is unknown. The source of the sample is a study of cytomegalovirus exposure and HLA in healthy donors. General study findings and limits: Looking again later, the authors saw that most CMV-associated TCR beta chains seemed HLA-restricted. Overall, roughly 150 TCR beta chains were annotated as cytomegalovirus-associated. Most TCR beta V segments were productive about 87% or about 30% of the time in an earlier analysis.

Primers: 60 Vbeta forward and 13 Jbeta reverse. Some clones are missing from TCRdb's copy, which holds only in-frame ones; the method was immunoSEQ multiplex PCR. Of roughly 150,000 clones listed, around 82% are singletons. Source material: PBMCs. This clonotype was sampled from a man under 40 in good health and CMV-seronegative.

CDR3 sequence (DNA): TGTGCCACTCAAAGGGGTTACGAGCAGTACTTC. Its protein product is CATQRGYEQYF. The V call is TRBV19, the J call TRBJ2-7, with D possibly being TRBD1 (5 bases). Germline V gene lookup returns CDR1 LNHDA and CDR2 SQIVND (reference sequence). The CDR3 extends over 11 amino acids. V lost 10 bases and J 4 bases, leaving 11 bases between the germline ends.